The clone carrying this T cell receptor (beta chain) was seen a handful of times. Primers for the PCR totalled 60 Vbeta and 13 Jbeta. TCRdb's copy holds only in-frame clones and misses some; the assay was immunoSEQ multiplex PCR. The sample consists of hundreds of thousands of clones, 82% of them appearing once. The data were obtained in a study of cytomegalovirus exposure and HLA in healthy donors. This sequence was found in a man aged 40-49 years in good health and CMV-seropositive. The sequenced sample consisted of PBMCs.

The DNA for the CDR3 is TGTGCCACCAGCAGAGATCTTAGCGATGGGTCCTACAATGAGCAGTTCTTC. It is translated as CATSRDLSDGSYNEQFF. V and J are TRBV15 and TRBJ2-1, with D tentatively TRBD2 (5 bases). V dropped 0 bases and J dropped 1 base, with 13 bases sitting between them. Germline values: CDR1 LNHNV, CDR2 YYDKDF (reference sequence). The CDR3 length is 17 residues.